This T cell receptor beta chain derives from a study of T cells after yellow fever vaccination. This clonotype has at least ten counts. V lost 5 bases to trimming and J lost 2 bases, with 12 bases between them. The CDR3 contains 13 residues. Germline V gene data show CDR1 as DFQATT and CDR2 as SNEGSKA (reference sequence). TCRdb used MiXCR to reprocess the 5' RACE reads, holding one entry per CDR3 protein. The sample contains some 350,000 distinct CDR3 sequences, 4.1% of which appear only once. This sequence joins TRBV20-1 and TRBJ2-5; no clear D gene. Sequencing used PBMCs, obtained 5 days after the yellow fever booster vaccination. The receptor was derived from a man in his late teens or twenties who received the YFV17D yellow fever vaccine. The CDR3 spells CSARRNRQETQYF. CDR3 DNA: TGCAGTGCTCGCCGGAATAGGCAAGAGACCCAGTACTTC.